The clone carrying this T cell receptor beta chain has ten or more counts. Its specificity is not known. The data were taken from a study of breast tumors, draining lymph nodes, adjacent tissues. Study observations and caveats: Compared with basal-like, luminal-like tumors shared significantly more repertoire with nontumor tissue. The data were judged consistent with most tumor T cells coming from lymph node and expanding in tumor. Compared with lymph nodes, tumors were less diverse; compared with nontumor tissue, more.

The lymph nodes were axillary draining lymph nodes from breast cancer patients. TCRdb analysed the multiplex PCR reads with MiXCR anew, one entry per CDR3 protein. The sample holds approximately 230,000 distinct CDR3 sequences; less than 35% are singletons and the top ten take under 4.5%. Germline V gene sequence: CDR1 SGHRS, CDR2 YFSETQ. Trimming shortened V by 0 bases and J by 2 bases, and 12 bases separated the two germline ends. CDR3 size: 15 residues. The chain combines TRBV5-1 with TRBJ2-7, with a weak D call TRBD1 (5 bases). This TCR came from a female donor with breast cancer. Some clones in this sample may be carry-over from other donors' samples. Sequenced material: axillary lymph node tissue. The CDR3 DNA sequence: TGCGCCAGCAGCTTGGAAGACGCAGGGACCTACGAGCAGTACTTC. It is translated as CASSLEDAGTYEQYF.